Listed below are T cell receptor beta chains from one sample, sequenced in a study of blood T cell repertoires in COVID-19. Sequencing was performed with immunoSEQ multiplex PCR; in TCRdb, only in-frame clones are kept and a portion is missing. Of some 78,000 clones in the sample, less than 95% were seen once. The sample comprised peripheral blood. Receptor source: a woman aged 50 to 60 in a cohort sampled during active COVID-19. Each CDR3 is given with its conserved first and last residue. The order of the fields is V gene, J gene, clone size, D gene, CDR3 DNA, CDR3 protein. D genes are given only for firm matches. Clone size is shown for a subset of rows, as once, few, many or a class of expanded clone.

TRBV2,TRBJ2-3,-,-,TGTGCCAGCAGGTTCAGGGGTAGCACAGATACGCAGTATTTT,CASRFRGSTDTQYF
TRBV19,TRBJ2-3,once,TRBD2,TGTGCCAGTAGGAACCAGGGAAGGGACTACACAGATACGCAGTATTTT,CASRNQGRDYTDTQYF
TRBV19,TRBJ2-3,-,TRBD1,TGTGCCAGTAGTATTACAGGGGGCGAGGGCACAGATACGCAGTATTTT,CASSITGGEGTDTQYF
TRBV24-1,TRBJ1-2,-,TRBD1,TGTGCCACCAGTGATCCCGGGACAGGGGGCTACTATGGCTACACCTTC,CATSDPGTGGYYGYTF
TRBV7-2,TRBJ1-3,-,-,TGTGCCAGCAGCTTAGCGGGGGGGGCCTCTGGAAACACCATATATTTT,CASSLAGGASGNTIYF
TRBV27,TRBJ1-2,-,TRBD1,TGTGCCAGCAGTCCCACCATTGTGGGACAGGGAGGAGGCTACACCTTC,CASSPTIVGQGGGYTF
TRBV9,TRBJ2-2,-,TRBD2,TGTGCCAGCAGCGTAGGCAGCGGGAGGTCCTTCGGGGAGCTGTTTTTT,CASSVGSGRSFGELFF
TRBV5-1,TRBJ2-3,-,-,TGCGCCAGCAGTCGTAGCGGCCTCCACACAGATACGCAGTATTTT,CASSRSGLHTDTQYF
TRBV4-2,TRBJ2-7,-,-,TGTGCCAGCAGCCAAGATAGCCTGGGGCTTTCCTACGAGCAGTACTTC,CASSQDSLGLSYEQYF
TRBV19,TRBJ2-3,-,-,TGTGCCAGTAGTATTTCTCGAGATACCACAGATACGCAGTATTTT,CASSISRDTTDTQYF
TRBV7-3,TRBJ2-1,once,TRBD2,TGTGCCAGCAGCATCCCCCTAGCGGGAGGGCCGGATGAGCAGTTCTTC,CASSIPLAGGPDEQFF
TRBV28,TRBJ1-6,-,TRBD1,TGTGCCAGCCGTCCCGGGACAGTAAATTCACCCCTCCACTTT,CASRPGTVNSPLHF